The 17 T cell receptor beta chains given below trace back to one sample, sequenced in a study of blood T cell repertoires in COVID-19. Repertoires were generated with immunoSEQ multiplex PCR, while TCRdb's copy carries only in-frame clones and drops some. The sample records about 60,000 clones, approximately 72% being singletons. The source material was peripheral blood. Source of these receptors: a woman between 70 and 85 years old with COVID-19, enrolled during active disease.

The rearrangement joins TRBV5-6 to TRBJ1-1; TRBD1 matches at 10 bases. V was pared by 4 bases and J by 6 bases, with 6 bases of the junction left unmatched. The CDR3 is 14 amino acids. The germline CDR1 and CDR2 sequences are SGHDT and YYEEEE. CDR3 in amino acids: CASSTIGQGAEAFF. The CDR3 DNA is TGTGCCAGCAGCACCATAGGACAGGGGGCTGAAGCTTTCTTT.

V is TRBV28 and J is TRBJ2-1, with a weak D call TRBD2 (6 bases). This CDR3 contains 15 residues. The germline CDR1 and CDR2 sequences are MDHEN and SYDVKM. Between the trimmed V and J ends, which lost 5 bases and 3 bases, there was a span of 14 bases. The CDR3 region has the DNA TGTGCCAGCAGTACCCCGGGACTTGACTACAATGAGCAGTTCTTC. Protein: CASSTPGLDYNEQFF.

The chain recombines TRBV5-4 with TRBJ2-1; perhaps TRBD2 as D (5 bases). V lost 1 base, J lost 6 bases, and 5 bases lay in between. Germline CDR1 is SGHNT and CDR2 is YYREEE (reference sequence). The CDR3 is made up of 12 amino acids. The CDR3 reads CASSLLANEQFF. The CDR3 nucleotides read TGTGCCAGCAGCTTGCTAGCCAATGAGCAGTTCTTC.

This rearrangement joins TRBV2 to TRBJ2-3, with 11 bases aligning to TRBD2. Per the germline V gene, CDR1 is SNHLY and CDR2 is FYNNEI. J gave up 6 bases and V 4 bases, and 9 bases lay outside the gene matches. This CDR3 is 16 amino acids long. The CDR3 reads CASSARTSGLLDTQYF. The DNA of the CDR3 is TGTGCCAGCAGTGCTCGGACTAGCGGGCTCCTGGATACGCAGTATTTT.

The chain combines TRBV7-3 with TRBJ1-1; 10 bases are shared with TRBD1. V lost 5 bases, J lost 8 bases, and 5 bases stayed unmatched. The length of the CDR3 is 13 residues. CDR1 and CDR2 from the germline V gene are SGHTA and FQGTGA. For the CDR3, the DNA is TGTGCCAGCAGCGATGGACAGGGGGAAGAAGCTTTCTTT. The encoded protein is CASSDGQGEEAFF.

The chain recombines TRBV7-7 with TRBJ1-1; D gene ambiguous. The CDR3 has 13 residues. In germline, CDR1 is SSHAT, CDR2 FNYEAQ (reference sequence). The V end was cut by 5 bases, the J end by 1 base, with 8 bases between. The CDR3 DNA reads TGTGCCAGCAGCCTAACAGAGAACACTGAAGCTTTCTTT. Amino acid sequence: CASSLTENTEAFF. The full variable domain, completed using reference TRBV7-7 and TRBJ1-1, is GAGVSQSPRYKVTKRGQDVTLRCDPISSHATLYWYQQALGQGPEFLTYFNYEAQPDKSGLPSDRFSAERPEGSISTLTIQRTEQRDSAMYRCASSLTENTEAFFGQGTRLTVV.

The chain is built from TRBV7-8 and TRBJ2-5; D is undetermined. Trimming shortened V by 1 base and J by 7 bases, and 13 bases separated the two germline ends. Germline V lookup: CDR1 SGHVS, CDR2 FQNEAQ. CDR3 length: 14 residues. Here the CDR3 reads CASSLGTASVTQYF. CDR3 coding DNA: TGTGCCAGCAGCTTAGGTACAGCCAGTGTGACCCAGTACTTC. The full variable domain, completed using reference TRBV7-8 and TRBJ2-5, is GAGVSQSPRYKVAKRGQDVALRCDPISGHVSLFWYQQALGQGPEFLTYFQNEAQLDKSGLPSDRFFAERPEGSVSTLKIQRTQQEDSAVYLCASSLGTASVTQYFGPGTRLLVL.

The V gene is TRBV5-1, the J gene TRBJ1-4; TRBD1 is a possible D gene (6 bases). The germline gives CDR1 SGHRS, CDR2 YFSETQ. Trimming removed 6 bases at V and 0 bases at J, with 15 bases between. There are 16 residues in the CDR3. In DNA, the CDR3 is TGCGCCAGCACCTGGTCTGCAGGGGCAACTAATGAAAAACTGTTTTTT. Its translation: CASTWSAGATNEKLFF.

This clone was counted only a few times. The DNA of the CDR3 is TGTGCCACCAGCGAGTTCGCCTCCTACAATGAGCAGTTCTTC. Translating gives CATSEFASYNEQFF. The gene calls are TRBV15 and TRBJ2-1; no reliable D call. The CDR3 sequence is 14 residues long. Between the trimmed V and J ends, which lost 5 bases and 0 bases, there was a span of 8 bases. Germline assignment: CDR1 LNHNV and CDR2 YYDKDF (reference sequence). Combining the CDR3 with reference TRBV15 and TRBJ2-1 gives the whole variable domain DAMVIQNPRYQVTQFGKPVTLSCSQTLNHNVMYWYQQKSSQAPKLLFHYYDKDFNNEADTPDNFQSRRPNTSFCFLDIRSPGLGDTAMYLCATSEFASYNEQFFGPGTRLTVL.

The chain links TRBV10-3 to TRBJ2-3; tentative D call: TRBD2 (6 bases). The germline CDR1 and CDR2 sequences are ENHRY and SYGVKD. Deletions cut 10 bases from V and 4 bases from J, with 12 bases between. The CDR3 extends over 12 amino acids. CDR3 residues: CASRDFADTQYF. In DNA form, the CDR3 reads TGTGCCAGCCGGGACTTTGCAGATACGCAGTATTTT.

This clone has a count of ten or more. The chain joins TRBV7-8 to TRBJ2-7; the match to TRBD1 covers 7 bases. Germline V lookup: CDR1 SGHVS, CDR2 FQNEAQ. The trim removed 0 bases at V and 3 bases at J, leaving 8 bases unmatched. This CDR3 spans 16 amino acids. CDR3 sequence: CASSLATGTVIYEQYV. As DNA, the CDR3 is TGTGCCAGCAGCTTAGCAACCGGGACAGTGATCTACGAGCAGTACGTC.

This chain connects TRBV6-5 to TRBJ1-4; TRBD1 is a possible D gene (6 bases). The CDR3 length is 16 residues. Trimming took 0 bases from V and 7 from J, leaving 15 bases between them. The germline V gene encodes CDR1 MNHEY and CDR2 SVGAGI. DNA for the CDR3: TGTGCCAGCAGTTACTCTCTTGGGGGCGGTGGTGAAAAACTGTTTTTT. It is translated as CASSYSLGGGGEKLFF.

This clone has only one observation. The CDR3 loop reads CASSPSPVSRGGPTDTQYF. The CDR3 nucleotides are TGTGCCAGCAGCCCCTCTCCTGTCTCGCGGGGGGGCCCCACAGATACGCAGTATTTT. The chain couples TRBV5-6 to TRBJ2-3; 9 nucleotides agree with TRBD2. The germline CDR1 and CDR2 sequences are SGHDT and YYEEEE. Trimming took 4 bases from V and 2 from J; bases not matched to a gene: 17. This CDR3 contains 19 residues.

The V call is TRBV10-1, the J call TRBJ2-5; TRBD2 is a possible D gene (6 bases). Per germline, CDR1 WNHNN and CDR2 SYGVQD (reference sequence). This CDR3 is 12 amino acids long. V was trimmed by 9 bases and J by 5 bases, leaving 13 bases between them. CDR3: CASARGTETQYF. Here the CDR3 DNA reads TGCGCCAGTGCTCGGGGGACGGAGACCCAGTACTTC.

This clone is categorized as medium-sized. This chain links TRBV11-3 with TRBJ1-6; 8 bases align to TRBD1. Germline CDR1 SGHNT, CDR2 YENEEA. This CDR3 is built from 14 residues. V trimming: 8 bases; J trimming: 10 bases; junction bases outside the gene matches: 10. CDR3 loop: CASSVNRGASPLHF. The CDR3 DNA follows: TGTGCCAGCTCGGTGAACAGGGGGGCGTCACCCCTCCACTTT. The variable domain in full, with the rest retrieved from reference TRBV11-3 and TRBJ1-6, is EAGVVQSPRYKIIEKKQPVAFWCNPISGHNTLYWYLQNLGQGPELLIRYENEEAVDDSQLPKDRFSAERLKGVDSTLKIQPAELGDSAVYLCASSVNRGASPLHFGNGTRLTVT.

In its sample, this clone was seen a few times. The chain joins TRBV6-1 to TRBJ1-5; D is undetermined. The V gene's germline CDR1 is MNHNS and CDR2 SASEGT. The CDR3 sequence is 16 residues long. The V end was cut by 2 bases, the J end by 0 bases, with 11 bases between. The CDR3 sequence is CASSEFGGNSNQPQHF. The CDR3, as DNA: TGTGCCAGCAGTGAATTCGGCGGGAATAGCAATCAGCCCCAGCATTTT.

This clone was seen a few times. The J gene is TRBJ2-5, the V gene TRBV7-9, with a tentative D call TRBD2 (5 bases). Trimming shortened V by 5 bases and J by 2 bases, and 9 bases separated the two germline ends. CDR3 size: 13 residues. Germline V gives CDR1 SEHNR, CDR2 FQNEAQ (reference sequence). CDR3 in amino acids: CASSPSGQETQYF. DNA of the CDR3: TGTGCCAGCAGCCCCTCGGGGCAAGAGACCCAGTACTTC.